The 21 T cell receptor beta chains below were found in one sample sequenced in a study of cytomegalovirus exposure and HLA in healthy donors. The study ran its PCR with 60 Vbeta and 13 Jbeta primers. Sequenced by immunoSEQ multiplex PCR; TCRdb stores in-frame clones only, minus some. The sample lists about 160,000 clones, around 83% occurring once. Sequenced material: PBMCs. These receptors came from a girl aged 2 to 9 in good health and CMV-seropositive.

The genes are TRBV7-8 and TRBJ2-7; D is unresolved. The CDR3 runs to 12 residues. Germline assignment: CDR1 SGHVS and CDR2 FQNEAQ. Trimming removed 2 bases at V and 2 bases at J, with 4 bases between. The CDR3 nucleotides are TGTGCCAGCAGCTTATCTGCCTACGAGCAGTACTTC. This translates into CASSLSAYEQYF.

The CDR3 region has the DNA TGTGCCTGGAGTGCCCGAGGGGAGGCAGGGAACTATGGCTACACCTTC. This encodes CAWSARGEAGNYGYTF. This chain uses TRBV30 with TRBJ1-2; possibly TRBD1 for D (5 bases). The germline CDR1 and CDR2 sequences are GTSNPN and SVGIG (reference sequence). CDR3 length: 16 amino acids. Trimming took off 1 base at V and 2 bases at J, with 17 bases between the two ends.

The CDR3 protein is CACDVERRIGTQYF. CDR3 nucleotides: TGTGCCTGTGATGTGGAGCGGCGGATAGGGACCCAGTACTTC. The rearrangement links TRBV30 to TRBJ2-5; D might be TRBD2 (5 bases). The V end lost 6 bases, the J end lost 7 bases, and 21 bases lay between the germline ends. The CDR3 runs 14 residues. Germline CDR1 is GTSNPN and CDR2 is SVGIG (reference sequence).

V gene TRBV28 combines with J gene TRBJ1-5, with a possible D match to TRBD1 (5 bases). This CDR3 comprises 16 residues. Trimming cost V 6 bases and J 8 bases, with 23 bases left between them. Looked up from germline, CDR1 is MDHEN and CDR2 is SYDVKM. CDR3 protein: CASSNRPDGGGEPQHF. The CDR3 bases are TGTGCCAGCAGCAACCGCCCGGACGGCGGGGGAGAGCCCCAGCATTTT. Full variable domain (missing parts from reference TRBV28 and TRBJ1-5): DVKVTQSSRYLVKRTGEKVFLECVQDMDHENMFWYRQDPGLGLRLIYFSYDVKMKEKGDIPEGYSVSREKKERFSLILESASTNQTSMYLCASSNRPDGGGEPQHFGDGTRLSIL.

This clone occurred a few times. The chain uses TRBV6-1 and TRBJ2-2, with D possibly being TRBD2 (6 bases). This CDR3 contains 15 residues. The ends were cut back, 0 bases at V and 4 bases at J, with 9 bases in the middle. CDR1 MNHNS and CDR2 SASEGT come from the germline V gene. This CDR3 is CASSEAQGGTGELFF. In DNA, the CDR3 is TGTGCCAGCAGTGAAGCCCAGGGAGGCACCGGGGAGCTGTTTTTT.

The chain joins TRBV19 to TRBJ2-6; the match to TRBD1 covers 7 bases. Germline CDR1 is LNHDA and CDR2 is SQIVND (reference sequence). This CDR3 has 19 residues. Losses at the gene ends were 2 bases for V and 0 bases for J; bases not matched to a gene: 10. This CDR3 reads CASSIMSTGAISGANVLTF. CDR3 sequence (DNA): TGTGCCAGTAGTATAATGTCTACAGGGGCCATCTCTGGGGCCAACGTCCTGACTTTC.

The chain links TRBV28 to TRBJ1-4; D gene unclear. Germline V CDR1 and CDR2: MDHEN, SYDVKM. V shed 3 bases and J shed 10 bases, with 6 bases lying between them. The CDR3 consists of 11 residues. The CDR3 reads CASSFSRKLFF. DNA of the CDR3: TGTGCCAGCAGTTTTAGTCGAAAACTGTTTTTT.

The sample holds one count of this clone. The chain combines TRBV2 with TRBJ2-7; TRBD2 agrees at 8 bases. CDR3 length: 13 amino acids. From germline, CDR1 is SNHLY and CDR2 FYNNEI. V dropped 6 bases and J dropped 3; count of bases not matched to a gene: 4. Here the CDR3 reads CASRPAGDYEQYF. CDR3 DNA sequence: TGTGCCAGCAGACCAGCGGGAGACTACGAGCAGTACTTC.

The rearrangement joins TRBV6-6 to TRBJ2-7, with a weak D call TRBD2 (6 bases). This CDR3 comprises 13 residues. Looked up from germline, CDR1 is MNHNY and CDR2 is SVGAGI (reference sequence). Trimming shortened V by 11 bases and J by 0 bases, and 14 bases separated the two germline ends. This CDR3 reads CASRGGISYEQYF. Written as DNA, the CDR3 is TGTGCCTCGAGAGGCGGGATCTCCTACGAGCAGTACTTC.

Only one count was recorded for this clone. V usage is TRBV2 and J usage is TRBJ2-5, with 7 positions matching TRBD2. Germline loops: CDR1 SNHLY, CDR2 FYNNEI. The CDR3 runs 14 residues. The V gene end was trimmed by 8 bases and the J gene end by 2 bases; junction bases not matched to a gene: 8. This CDR3 reads CASLRDYLQETQYF. For the CDR3, the DNA is TGTGCCAGCCTCCGGGACTACCTTCAAGAGACCCAGTACTTC.

This clone was counted a single time. The chain carries TRBV11-2 and TRBJ1-2; 8 bases fit TRBD1. This CDR3 comprises 13 residues. The V gene end was trimmed by 5 bases and the J gene end by 8 bases; junction bases not matched to a gene: 7. The germline V gene has CDR1 SGHAT and CDR2 FQNNGV. CDR3 residues: CASSQQGARGYTF. The CDR3 DNA sequence: TGTGCCAGCAGCCAGCAGGGGGCGAGGGGCTACACCTTC.

In its sample, this clone was seen once. J is TRBJ2-1 and V is TRBV25-1, with D perhaps TRBD2 (6 bases). V lost 4 bases and J 6 bases, leaving 10 bases between the germline ends. The CDR3 is made up of 13 amino acids. CDR1 and CDR2 (germline): MGHDK, SYGVNS. This CDR3 reads CASSGPGGNEQFF. The CDR3 DNA reads TGTGCCAGCAGTGGCCCCGGGGGCAATGAGCAGTTCTTC. The variable domain in full, with the rest retrieved from reference TRBV25-1 and TRBJ2-1, is EADIYQTPRYLVIGTGKKITLECSQTMGHDKMYWYQQDPGMELHLIHYSYGVNSTEKGDLSSESTVSRIRTEHFPLTLESARPSHTSQYLCASSGPGGNEQFFGPGTRLTVL.

This chain uses TRBV4-1 with TRBJ1-2; 7 nucleotides line up with TRBD1. The germline V gene has CDR1 MGHRA and CDR2 YSYEKL. This CDR3 spans 16 amino acids. Trimming at V came to 1 base and at J to 4 bases, leaving 9 bases not matched to a gene. The CDR3 spells CASSQVDRQGGYGYTF. The DNA of the CDR3 is TGCGCCAGCAGCCAAGTAGATCGCCAGGGGGGCTATGGCTACACCTTC.

The rearrangement links TRBV28 to TRBJ2-5; 7 bases map to TRBD1. From germline, CDR1 is MDHEN and CDR2 SYDVKM. V dropped 11 bases and J dropped 5; count of bases not matched to a gene: 11. There are 13 residues in the CDR3. CDR3 protein: CAAQTGLRETQYF. CDR3 coding DNA: TGTGCCGCCCAGACAGGGCTGCGGGAGACCCAGTACTTC.

V usage is TRBV7-9 and J usage is TRBJ2-5, with a weak D call TRBD1 (6 bases). The germline gives CDR1 SEHNR, CDR2 FQNEAQ (reference sequence). This CDR3 is 14 amino acids long. V lost 4 bases, J lost 5 bases, and 14 bases lay in between. CDR3 loop: CASSSRTARETQYF. The DNA of the CDR3 is TGTGCCAGCAGCTCCCGGACAGCCCGGGAGACCCAGTACTTC.

The CDR3 nucleotides are TGCGCCAGCAGCCTGGGACTAGCAGCAGATACGCAGTATTTT. Protein sequence: CASSLGLAADTQYF. The chain uses TRBV10-1 and TRBJ2-3; 9 bases fit TRBD2. This CDR3 contains 14 residues. V shed 6 bases, J shed 4 bases, and the junction held 5 bases outside the gene matches. Germline V gives CDR1 WNHNN, CDR2 SYGVQD (reference sequence).

The V and J genes are TRBV28 and TRBJ1-1; D is ambiguous. Germline values: CDR1 MDHEN, CDR2 SYDVKM. V lost 4 bases, J lost 0 bases, and 9 bases lay in between. The CDR3 consists of 14 residues. The CDR3 nucleotides are TGTGCCAGCAGTTCCCTACGAATGAACACTGAAGCTTTCTTT. Its translation is CASSSLRMNTEAFF.

The chain links TRBV28 to TRBJ2-2, with 8 bases aligning to TRBD2. V lost 8 bases, J lost 3 bases, and 5 bases stayed unmatched. CDR1 and CDR2 (germline): MDHEN, SYDVKM. The CDR3 is 14 residues long. In DNA, the CDR3 is TGTGCCAGCTCCGGGGGGGGTTACACCGGGGAGCTGTTTTTT. Amino acid sequence: CASSGGGYTGELFF.

This clone showed up just a few times. The chain is built from TRBV7-3 and TRBJ1-1; D might be TRBD1 (5 bases). Germline V gives CDR1 SGHTA, CDR2 FQGTGA. The CDR3 has 13 amino acids. Trimming cost V 3 bases and J 6 bases, with 11 bases left between them. CDR3 sequence reads: CASSLGRGAEAFF. The CDR3 DNA follows: TGTGCCAGCAGCTTGGGACGGGGGGCTGAAGCTTTCTTT.

The genes are TRBV6-5 and TRBJ2-7; 8 nucleotides align to TRBD1. The CDR3 is 14 amino acids. Per germline, CDR1 MNHEY and CDR2 SVGAGI. J was trimmed by 0 bases and V by 10 bases; bases with no gene match: 8. The CDR3 DNA reads TGTGCCACCCTAGACAGGGGCTACTCCTACGAGCAGTACTTC. Encoded protein: CATLDRGYSYEQYF.

This chain links TRBV4-1 with TRBJ2-1, with TRBD2 matching 8 bases. V lost 4 bases and J lost 4; bases outside the gene matches: 9. The CDR3 totals 16 residues. Germline assignment: CDR1 MGHRA and CDR2 YSYEKL. Written as DNA, the CDR3 is TGCGCCAGCAGCCCCCAAAGCGGGAGAGGGTACAATGAGCAGTTCTTC. This codes for CASSPQSGRGYNEQFF.